The present entry profiles one TCR beta chain with its context. Germline lookup yields CDR1 LNHDA and CDR2 SQIVND (reference sequence). The CDR3 totals 13 residues. Trimming cost V 3 bases and J 6 bases, with 11 bases left between them. The data derive from a study of cytomegalovirus exposure and HLA in healthy donors. The repertoire was sequenced with immunoSEQ multiplex PCR; TCRdb's copy has only in-frame clones and lacks some. The sample has fewer than 250,000 clones; about 83% are singletons. The sample taken for sequencing was PBMCs. The sequence came from a woman aged 18-30 years in good health and CMV-seronegative. V gene TRBV19 combines with J gene TRBJ1-2; D gene uncertain. The DNA of the CDR3 is TGTGCCAGTAGTATGAGAATCGGGGATGGCTACACCTTC. Encoded protein: CASSMRIGDGYTF. The variable domain in full, completed from reference TRBV19 and TRBJ1-2, reads DGGITQSPKYLFRKEGQNVTLSCEQNLNHDAMYWYRQDPGQGLRLIYYSQIVNDFQKGDIAEGYSVSREKKESFPLTVTSAQKNPTAFYLCASSMRIGDGYTFGSGTRLTVV.